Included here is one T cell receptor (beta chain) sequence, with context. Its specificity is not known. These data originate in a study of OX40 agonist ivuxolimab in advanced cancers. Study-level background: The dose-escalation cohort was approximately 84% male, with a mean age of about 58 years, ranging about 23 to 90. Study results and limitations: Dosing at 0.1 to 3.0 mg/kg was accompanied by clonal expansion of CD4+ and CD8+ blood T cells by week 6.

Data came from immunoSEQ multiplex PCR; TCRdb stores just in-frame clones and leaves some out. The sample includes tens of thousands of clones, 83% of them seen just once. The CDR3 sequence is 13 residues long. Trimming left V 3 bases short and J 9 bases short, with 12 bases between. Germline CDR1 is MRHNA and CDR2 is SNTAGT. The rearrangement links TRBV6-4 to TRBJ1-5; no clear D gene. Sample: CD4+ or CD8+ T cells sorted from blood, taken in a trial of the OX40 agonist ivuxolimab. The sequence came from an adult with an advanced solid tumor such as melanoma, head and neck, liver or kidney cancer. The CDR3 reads CASSEDRVSPQHF. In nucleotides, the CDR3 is TGTGCCAGCAGTGAGGATCGGGTGTCGCCCCAGCATTTT.